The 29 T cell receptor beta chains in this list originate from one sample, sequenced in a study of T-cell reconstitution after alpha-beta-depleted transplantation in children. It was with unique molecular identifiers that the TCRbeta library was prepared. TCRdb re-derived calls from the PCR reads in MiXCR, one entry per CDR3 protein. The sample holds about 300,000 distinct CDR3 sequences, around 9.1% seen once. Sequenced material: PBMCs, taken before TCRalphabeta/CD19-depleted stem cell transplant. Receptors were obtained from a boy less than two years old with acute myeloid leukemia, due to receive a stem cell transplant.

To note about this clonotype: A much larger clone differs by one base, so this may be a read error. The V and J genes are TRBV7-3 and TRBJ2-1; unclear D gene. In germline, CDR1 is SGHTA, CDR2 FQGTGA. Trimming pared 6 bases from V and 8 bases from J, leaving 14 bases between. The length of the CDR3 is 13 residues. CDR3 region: CASRPNDIDEQFF. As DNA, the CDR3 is TGTGCCAGCAGACCGAACGATATCGATGAGCAGTTCTTC.

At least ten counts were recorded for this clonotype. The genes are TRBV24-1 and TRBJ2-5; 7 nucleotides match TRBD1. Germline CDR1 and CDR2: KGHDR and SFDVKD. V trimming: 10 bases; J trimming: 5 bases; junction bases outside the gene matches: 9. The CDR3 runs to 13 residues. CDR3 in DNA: TGTGCCACAAGACAGGGAGTATCGGAGACCCAGTACTTC. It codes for CATRQGVSETQYF.

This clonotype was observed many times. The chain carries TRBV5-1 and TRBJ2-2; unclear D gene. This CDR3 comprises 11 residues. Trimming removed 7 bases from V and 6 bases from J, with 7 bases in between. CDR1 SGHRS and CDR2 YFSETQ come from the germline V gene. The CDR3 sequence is CASRDSGELFF. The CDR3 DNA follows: TGCGCCAGCCGTGACTCCGGGGAGCTGTTTTTT.

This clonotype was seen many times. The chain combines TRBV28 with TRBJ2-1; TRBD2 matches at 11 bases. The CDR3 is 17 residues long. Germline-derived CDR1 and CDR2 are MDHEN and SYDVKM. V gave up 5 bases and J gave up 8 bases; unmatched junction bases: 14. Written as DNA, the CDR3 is TGTGCCAGCAGTCTCCTCGGCCCTAGCGGGGGGTGGGATGAGCAGTTCTTC. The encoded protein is CASSLLGPSGGWDEQFF.

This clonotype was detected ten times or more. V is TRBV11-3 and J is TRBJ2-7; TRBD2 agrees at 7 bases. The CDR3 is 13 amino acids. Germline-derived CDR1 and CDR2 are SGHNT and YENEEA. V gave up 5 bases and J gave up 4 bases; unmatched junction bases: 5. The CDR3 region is CASSTGGSYEQYF. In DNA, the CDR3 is TGTGCCAGCAGCACTGGCGGGAGTTACGAGCAGTACTTC.

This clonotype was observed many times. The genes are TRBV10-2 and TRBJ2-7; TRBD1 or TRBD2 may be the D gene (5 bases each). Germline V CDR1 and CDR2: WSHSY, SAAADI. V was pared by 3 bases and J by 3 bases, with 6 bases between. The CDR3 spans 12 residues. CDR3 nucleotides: TGCGCCAGCAGTGATGGGGGCTACGAGCAGTACTTC. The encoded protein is CASSDGGYEQYF.

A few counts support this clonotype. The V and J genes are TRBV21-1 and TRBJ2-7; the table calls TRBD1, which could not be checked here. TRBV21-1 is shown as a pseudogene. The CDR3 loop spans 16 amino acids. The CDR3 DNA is TGTGCCAGCAGCAAAGTGGGACAGGGGGTCTCCTACGAGCAGTACTTC. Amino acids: CASSKVGQGVSYEQYF.

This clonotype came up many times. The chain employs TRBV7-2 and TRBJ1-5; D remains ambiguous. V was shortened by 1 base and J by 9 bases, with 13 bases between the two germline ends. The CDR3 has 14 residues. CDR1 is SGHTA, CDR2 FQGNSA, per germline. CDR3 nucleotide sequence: TGTGCCAGCAGCTTAGATTATAGCCCGATGCCCCAGCATTTT. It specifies CASSLDYSPMPQHF. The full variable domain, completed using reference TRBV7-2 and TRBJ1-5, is GAGVSQSPSNKVTEKGKDVELRCDPISGHTALYWYRQSLGQGLEFLIYFQGNSAPDKSGLPSDRFSAERTGGSVSTLTIQRTQQEDSAVYLCASSLDYSPMPQHFGDGTRLSIL.

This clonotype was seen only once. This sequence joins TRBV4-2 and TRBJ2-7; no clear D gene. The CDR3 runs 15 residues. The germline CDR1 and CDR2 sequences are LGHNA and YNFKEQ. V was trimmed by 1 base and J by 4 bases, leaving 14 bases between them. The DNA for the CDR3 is TGTGCCAGCAGCCAAGGTTCCGGGCCAACTTACGAGCAGTACTTC. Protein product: CASSQGSGPTYEQYF.

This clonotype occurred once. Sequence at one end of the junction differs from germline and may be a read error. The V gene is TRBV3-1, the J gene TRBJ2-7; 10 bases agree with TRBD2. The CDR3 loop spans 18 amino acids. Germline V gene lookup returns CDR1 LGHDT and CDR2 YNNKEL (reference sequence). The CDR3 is CTSCLTSGGGKGAYEQYF. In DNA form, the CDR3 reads TGTACCAGCTGTTTAACCAGCGGGGGGGGAAAGGGCGCCTACGAGCAGTACTTC.

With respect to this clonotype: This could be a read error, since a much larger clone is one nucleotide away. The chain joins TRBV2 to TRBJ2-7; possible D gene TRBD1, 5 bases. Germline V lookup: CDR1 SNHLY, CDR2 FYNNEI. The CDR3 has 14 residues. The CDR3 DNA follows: TGTGCCAGCAGTGAAAGGGGCAGGTCCTACGCGCAGTACTTC. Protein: CASSERGRSYAQYF. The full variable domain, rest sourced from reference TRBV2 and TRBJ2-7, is EPEVTQTPSHQVTQMGQEVILRCVPISNHLYFYWYRQILGQKVEFLVSFYNNEISEKSEIFDDQFSVERPDGSNFTLKIRSTKLEDSAMYFCASSERGRSYAQYFGPGTRLTVT.

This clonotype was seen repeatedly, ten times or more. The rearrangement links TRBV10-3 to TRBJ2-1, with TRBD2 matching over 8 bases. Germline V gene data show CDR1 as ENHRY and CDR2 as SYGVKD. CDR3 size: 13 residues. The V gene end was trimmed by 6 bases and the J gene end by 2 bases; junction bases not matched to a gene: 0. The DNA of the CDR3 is TGTGCCATCAGCGGGGGGGCCTACAATGAGCAGTTCTTC. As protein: CAISGGAYNEQFF.

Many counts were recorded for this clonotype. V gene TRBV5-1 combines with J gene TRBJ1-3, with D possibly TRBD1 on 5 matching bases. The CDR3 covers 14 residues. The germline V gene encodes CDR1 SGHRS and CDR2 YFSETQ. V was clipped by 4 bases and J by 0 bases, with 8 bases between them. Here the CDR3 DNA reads TGCGCCAGCAGCCCAGACAGCTCTGGAAACACCATATATTTT. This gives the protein CASSPDSSGNTIYF.

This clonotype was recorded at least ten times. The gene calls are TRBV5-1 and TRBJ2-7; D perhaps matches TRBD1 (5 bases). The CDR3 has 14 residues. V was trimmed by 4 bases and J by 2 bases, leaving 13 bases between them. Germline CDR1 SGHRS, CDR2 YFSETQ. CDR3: CASSHQGSAYEQYF. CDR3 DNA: TGCGCCAGCAGCCATCAGGGTTCGGCCTACGAGCAGTACTTC. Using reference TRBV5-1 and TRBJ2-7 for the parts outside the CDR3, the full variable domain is KAGVTQTPRYLIKTRGQQVTLSCSPISGHRSVSWYQQTPGQGLQFLFEYFSETQRNKGNFPGRFSGRQFSNSRSEMNVSTLELGDSALYLCASSHQGSAYEQYFGPGTRLTVT.

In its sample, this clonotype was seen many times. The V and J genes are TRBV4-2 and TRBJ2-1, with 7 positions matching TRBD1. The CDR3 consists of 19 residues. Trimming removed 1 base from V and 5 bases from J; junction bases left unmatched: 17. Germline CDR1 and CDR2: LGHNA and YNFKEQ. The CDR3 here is CASSQVRIRQGRGHNEQFF. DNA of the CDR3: TGTGCCAGCAGCCAAGTTAGAATCCGACAGGGAAGGGGACACAATGAGCAGTTCTTC.

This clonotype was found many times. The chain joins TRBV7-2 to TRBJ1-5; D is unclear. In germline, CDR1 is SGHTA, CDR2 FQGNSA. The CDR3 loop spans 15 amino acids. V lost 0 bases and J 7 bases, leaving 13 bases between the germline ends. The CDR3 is CASSLAIADAQPQHF. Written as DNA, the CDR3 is TGTGCCAGCAGCTTAGCGATTGCGGACGCCCAGCCCCAGCATTTT.

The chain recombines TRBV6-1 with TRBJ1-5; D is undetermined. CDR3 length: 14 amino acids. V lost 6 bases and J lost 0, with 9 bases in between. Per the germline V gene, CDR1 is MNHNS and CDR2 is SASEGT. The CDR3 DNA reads TGTGCCAGCAGCCGACGGTCTAGCAATCAGCCCCAGCATTTT. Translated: CASSRRSSNQPQHF.

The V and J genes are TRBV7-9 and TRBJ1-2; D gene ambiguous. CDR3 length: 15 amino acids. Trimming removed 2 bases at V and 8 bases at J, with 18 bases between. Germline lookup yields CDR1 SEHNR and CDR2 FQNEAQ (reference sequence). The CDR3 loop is CASSLKTQAGWGYTF. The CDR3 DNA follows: TGTGCCAGCAGCTTAAAGACTCAGGCAGGATGGGGCTACACCTTC. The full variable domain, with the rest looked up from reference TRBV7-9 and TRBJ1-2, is DTGVSQNPRHKITKRGQNVTFRCDPISEHNRLYWYRQTLGQGPEFLTYFQNEAQLEKSRLLSDRFSAERPKGSFSTLEIQRTEQGDSAMYLCASSLKTQAGWGYTFGSGTRLTVV.

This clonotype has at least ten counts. The DNA for the CDR3 is TGTGCCACCCTCGCAGGGGCCCTTAACACCGGGGAGCTGTTTTTT. Its protein product is CATLAGALNTGELFF. The chain employs TRBV28 and TRBJ2-2; a weak D match, TRBD1 (6 bases). V lost 10 bases and J lost 2, with 17 bases in between. Germline V gene data show CDR1 as MDHEN and CDR2 as SYDVKM. The CDR3 has 15 residues.

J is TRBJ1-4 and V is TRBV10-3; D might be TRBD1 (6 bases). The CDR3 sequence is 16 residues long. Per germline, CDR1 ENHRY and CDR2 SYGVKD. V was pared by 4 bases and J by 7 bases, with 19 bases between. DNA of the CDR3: TGTGCCATCAGTGGACAACCCACAGGGAACATTGAAAAACTGTTTTTT. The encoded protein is CAISGQPTGNIEKLFF.

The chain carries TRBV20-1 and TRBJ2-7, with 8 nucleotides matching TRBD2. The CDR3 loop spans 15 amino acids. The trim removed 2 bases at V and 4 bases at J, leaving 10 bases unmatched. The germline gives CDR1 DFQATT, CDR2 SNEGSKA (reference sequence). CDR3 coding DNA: TGCAGTGCTAGACCACATAGCGGGAAGGAGTACGAGCAGTACTTC. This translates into CSARPHSGKEYEQYF.

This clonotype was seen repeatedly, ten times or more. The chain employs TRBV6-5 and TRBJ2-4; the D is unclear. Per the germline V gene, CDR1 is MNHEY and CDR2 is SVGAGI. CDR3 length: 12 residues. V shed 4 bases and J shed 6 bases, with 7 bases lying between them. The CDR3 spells CASSFTRNIQYF. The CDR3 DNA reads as TGTGCCAGCAGTTTTACAAGAAACATTCAGTACTTC.

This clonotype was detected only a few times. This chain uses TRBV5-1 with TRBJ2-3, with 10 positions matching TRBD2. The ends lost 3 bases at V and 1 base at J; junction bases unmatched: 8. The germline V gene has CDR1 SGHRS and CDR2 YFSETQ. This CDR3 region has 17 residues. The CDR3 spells CASSSERGGWGTDTQYF. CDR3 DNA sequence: TGCGCCAGCAGCTCAGAGCGGGGGGGCTGGGGCACAGATACGCAGTATTTT. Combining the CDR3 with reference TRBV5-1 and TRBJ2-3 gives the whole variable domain KAGVTQTPRYLIKTRGQQVTLSCSPISGHRSVSWYQQTPGQGLQFLFEYFSETQRNKGNFPGRFSGRQFSNSRSEMNVSTLELGDSALYLCASSSERGGWGTDTQYFGPGTRLTVL.

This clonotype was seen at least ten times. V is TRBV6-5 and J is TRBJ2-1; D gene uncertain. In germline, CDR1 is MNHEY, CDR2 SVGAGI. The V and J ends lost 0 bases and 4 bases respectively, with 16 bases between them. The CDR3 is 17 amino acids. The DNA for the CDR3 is TGTGCCAGCAGTTACTCGAGGCGGCGGCAAACGTACAATGAGCAGTTCTTC. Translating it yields CASSYSRRRQTYNEQFF.

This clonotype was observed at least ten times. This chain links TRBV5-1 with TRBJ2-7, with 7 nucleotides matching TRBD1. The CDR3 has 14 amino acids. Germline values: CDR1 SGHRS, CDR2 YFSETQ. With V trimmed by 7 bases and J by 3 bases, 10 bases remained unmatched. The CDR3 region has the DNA TGCGCCAGCCATTCAGAACAGGGGAACTACGAGCAGTACTTC. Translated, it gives CASHSEQGNYEQYF.

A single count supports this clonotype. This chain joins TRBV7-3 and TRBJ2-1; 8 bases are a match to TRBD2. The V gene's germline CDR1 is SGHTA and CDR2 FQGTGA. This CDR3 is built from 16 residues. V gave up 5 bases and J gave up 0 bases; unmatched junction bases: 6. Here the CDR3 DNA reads TGTGCCAGCAGCCCTAACGGGGGGGCCTCCTACAATGAGCAGTTCTTC. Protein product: CASSPNGGASYNEQFF. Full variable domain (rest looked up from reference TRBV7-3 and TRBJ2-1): GAGVSQTPSNKVTEKGKYVELRCDPISGHTALYWYRQSLGQGPEFLIYFQGTGAADDSGLPNDRFFAVRPEGSVSTLKIQRTERGDSAVYLCASSPNGGASYNEQFFGPGTRLTVL.

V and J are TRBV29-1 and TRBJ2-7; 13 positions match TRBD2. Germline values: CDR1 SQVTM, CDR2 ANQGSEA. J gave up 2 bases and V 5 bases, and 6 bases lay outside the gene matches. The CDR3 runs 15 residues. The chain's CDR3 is CSVYTGLAGPYEQYF. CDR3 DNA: TGCAGCGTTTATACGGGACTAGCGGGGCCCTACGAGCAGTACTTC.

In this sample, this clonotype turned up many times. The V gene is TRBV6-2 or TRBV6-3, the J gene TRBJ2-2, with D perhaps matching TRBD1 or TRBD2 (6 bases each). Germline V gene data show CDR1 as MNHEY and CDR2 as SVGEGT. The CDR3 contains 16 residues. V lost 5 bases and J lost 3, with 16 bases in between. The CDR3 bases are TGTGCCAGCAGTCGCGAACGGGGGACATACACCGGGGAGCTGTTTTTT. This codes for CASSRERGTYTGELFF.

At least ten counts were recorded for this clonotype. The DNA for the CDR3 is TGTGCCAGCAGTCTGACAGTCAACGAGCAGTACTTC. Amino acids: CASSLTVNEQYF. The chain links TRBV28 to TRBJ2-7; tentatively, D is TRBD1 (5 bases). The CDR3 is 12 residues long. The V end was cut by 5 bases, the J end by 5 bases, with 10 bases between. CDR1 and CDR2 (germline): MDHEN, SYDVKM. Complete variable domain (other parts from reference TRBV28 and TRBJ2-7): DVKVTQSSRYLVKRTGEKVFLECVQDMDHENMFWYRQDPGLGLRLIYFSYDVKMKEKGDIPEGYSVSREKKERFSLILESASTNQTSMYLCASSLTVNEQYFGPGTRLTVT.